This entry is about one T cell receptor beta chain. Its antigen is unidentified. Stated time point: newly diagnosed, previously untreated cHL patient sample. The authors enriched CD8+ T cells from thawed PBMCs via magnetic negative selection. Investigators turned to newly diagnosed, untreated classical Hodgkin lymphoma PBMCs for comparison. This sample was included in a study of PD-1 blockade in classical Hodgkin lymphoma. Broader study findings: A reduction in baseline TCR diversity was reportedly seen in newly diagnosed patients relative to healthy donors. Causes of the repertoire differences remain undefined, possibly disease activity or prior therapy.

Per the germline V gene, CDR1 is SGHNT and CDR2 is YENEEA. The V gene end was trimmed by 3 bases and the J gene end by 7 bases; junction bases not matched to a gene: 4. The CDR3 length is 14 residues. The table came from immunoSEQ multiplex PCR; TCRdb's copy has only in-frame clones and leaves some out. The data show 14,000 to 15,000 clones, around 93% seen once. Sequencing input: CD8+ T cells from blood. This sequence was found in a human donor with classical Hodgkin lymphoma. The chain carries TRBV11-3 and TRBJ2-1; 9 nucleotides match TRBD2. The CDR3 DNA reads TGTGCCAGCAGCTTGCGGGAGGGCCGGAATGAGCAGTTCTTC. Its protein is CASSLREGRNEQFF.